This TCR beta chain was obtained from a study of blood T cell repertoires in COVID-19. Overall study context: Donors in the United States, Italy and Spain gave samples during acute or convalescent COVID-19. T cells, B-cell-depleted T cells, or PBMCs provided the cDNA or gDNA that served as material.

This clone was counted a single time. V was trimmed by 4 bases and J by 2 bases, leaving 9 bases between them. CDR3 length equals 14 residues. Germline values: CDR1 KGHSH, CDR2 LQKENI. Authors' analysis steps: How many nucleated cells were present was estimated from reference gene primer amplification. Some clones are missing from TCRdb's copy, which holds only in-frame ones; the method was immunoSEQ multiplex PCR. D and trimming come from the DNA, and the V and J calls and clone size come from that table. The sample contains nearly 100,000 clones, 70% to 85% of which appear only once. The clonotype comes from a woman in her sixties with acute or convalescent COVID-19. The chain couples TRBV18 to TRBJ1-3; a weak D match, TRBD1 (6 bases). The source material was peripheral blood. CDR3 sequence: CASSLDSTGNTIYF. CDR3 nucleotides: TGTGCCAGCTCACTGGACAGTACTGGAAACACCATATATTTT.